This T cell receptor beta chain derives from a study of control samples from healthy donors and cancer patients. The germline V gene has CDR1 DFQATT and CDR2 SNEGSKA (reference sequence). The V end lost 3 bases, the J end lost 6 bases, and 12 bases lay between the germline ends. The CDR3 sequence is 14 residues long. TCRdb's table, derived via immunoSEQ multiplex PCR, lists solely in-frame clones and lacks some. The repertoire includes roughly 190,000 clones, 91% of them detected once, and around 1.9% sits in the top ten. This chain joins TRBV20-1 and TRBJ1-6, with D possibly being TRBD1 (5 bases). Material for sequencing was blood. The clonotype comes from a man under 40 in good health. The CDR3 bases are TGCAGTGCTAGTAGCAGGGCCGGTAATTCACCCCTCCACTTT. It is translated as CSASSRAGNSPLHF.